The sequence of this T cell receptor (beta chain) was determined in a study of OX40 agonist ivuxolimab in advanced cancers. Study information: Hepatocellular carcinoma, melanoma, renal cell or head and neck cancer affected the dose-escalation patients. Among those treated, three patients had partial responses, one with hepatocellular carcinoma and two with cutaneous melanoma. Findings of the study overall: Partial responders at 0.1-3.0 mg/kg had among the lowest clonal expansion.

Comments on this clone: Its cognate antigen is unknown.

Clones were sequenced by immunoSEQ multiplex PCR, and TCRdb holds only the in-frame ones, with some missing. The sample carries over 50,000 clones, 70% to 90% recorded once. Germline CDR1 is SEHNR and CDR2 is FQNEAQ (reference sequence). V was pared by 3 bases and J by 5 bases, with 8 bases between. The CDR3 sequence is 12 residues long. This chain connects TRBV7-9 to TRBJ2-7, with D possibly being TRBD2 (5 bases). The sample here was CD4+ or CD8+ T cells sorted from blood, taken in a trial of the OX40 agonist ivuxolimab. This TCR was recovered from an adult with an advanced solid tumor such as melanoma, head and neck, liver or kidney cancer. As DNA, the CDR3 is TGTGCCAGCAGCTTGCGAGGGCACGAGCAGTACTTC. Amino acids: CASSLRGHEQYF.